The present T cell receptor (beta chain) was sequenced within a study of T cell responses to AZD1222 COVID-19 vaccine. Study-wide results and caveats: Nearly half of spike-specific TCRs reportedly target unmutated variant regions. Baseline seropositivity characterized only 5 to 7 AZD1222 recipients.

Points on this clone: The target antigen is unknown.

The repertoire was sequenced with immunoSEQ multiplex PCR; TCRdb's copy has only in-frame clones and lacks some. This table has under 200,000 clones, less than 95% appearing once. The CDR3 has 14 residues. V was pared by 1 base and J by 3 bases, with 10 bases between. In germline, CDR1 is SGHRS, CDR2 YFSETQ. The source was peripheral blood, collected on day 0 of AZD1222 vaccination. J is TRBJ1-2 and V is TRBV5-1; D perhaps matches TRBD1 (5 bases). This TCR derives from an adult in good health. The CDR3 DNA reads as TGCGCCAGCAGCTTGACGGGGCAATACTATGGCTACACCTTC. It specifies CASSLTGQYYGYTF.